A selection of T cell receptor beta chains follows, all from one sample in a study of beta chain features in type 1 diabetes. Repertoires were generated with immunoSEQ multiplex PCR, while TCRdb's copy carries only in-frame clones and drops some. The sample records 600,000 to 650,000 clones, roughly a sixth being singletons. The sequencing input was naive CD4+ T cells from blood. The origin of the receptors is a man between 18 and 29 years old in good health. The CDR3 runs from the conserved cysteine through the conserved F or W. A D gene is named only where the DNA matches it firmly. Clone size is given for some rows only: seen once, a few or many times, or a class if the clone is expanded.

V	J	size	D	CDR3	DNA
TRBV2	TRBJ2-7	.	.	CASSEQGFGLRF	TGTGCCAGCAGTGAACAGGGTTTTGGTTTACGGTTC
TRBV4-3	TRBJ2-4	.	TRBD2	CASSQPLLADTKNIQYF	TGCGCCAGCAGCCAACCCCTTCTAGCGGATACCAAAAACATTCAGTACTTC
TRBV2	TRBJ2-3	.	.	CASRVQGGGTDTQYF	TGTGCCAGCAGAGTACAGGGAGGAGGAACAGATACGCAGTATTTT
TRBV7-2	TRBJ2-7	.	.	CASSLESNYEQYF	TGTGCCAGCAGCTTAGAGTCCAACTACGAGCAGTACTTC
TRBV4-2	TRBJ1-1	few	.	CASSQDGTGTGEAFF	TGTGCCAGCAGCCAAGACGGGACGGGAACCGGTGAAGCTTTCTTT
TRBV18	TRBJ2-3	.	.	CASSRAGGTDTQYF	TGTGCCAGCTCACGGGCAGGAGGCACAGATACGCAGTATTTT
TRBV29-1	TRBJ2-7	few	.	CSVQRGNIESEQYF	TGCAGCGTTCAACGGGGCAACATAGAGTCCGAGCAGTACTTC
TRBV11-3	TRBJ2-5	few	.	CASSLDRGETQYF	TGTGCCAGCAGCTTAGATAGAGGGGAGACCCAGTACTTC
TRBV7-8	TRBJ2-7	.	.	CASRNMREAYEQYF	TGTGCCAGCAGGAATATGAGGGAGGCCTACGAGCAGTACTTC
TRBV29-1	TRBJ1-3	.	.	CSVEGRISGNTIYF	TGCAGCGTTGAAGGGCGGATCTCTGGAAACACCATATATTTT
TRBV19	TRBJ1-3	.	.	CASSIGFRSPGNTIYF	TGTGCCAGTAGTATTGGGTTCAGGAGTCCTGGAAACACCATATATTTT
TRBV7-2	TRBJ2-7	.	TRBD1	CASSIAGTDPYEQYF	TGTGCCAGCAGCATAGCCGGGACAGACCCCTACGAGCAGTACTTC
TRBV21-1	TRBJ2-5	few	.	CASRGRGVGQETQYF	TGTGCCAGCAGGGGCCGAGGGGTTGGACAAGAGACCCAGTACTTC
TRBV7-3	TRBJ2-7	few	TRBD2	CASSTGPSGGYEQYF	TGTGCCAGCAGCACAGGGCCTAGCGGGGGCTACGAGCAGTACTTC
TRBV10-3	TRBJ2-5	few	TRBD1	CAISDPTGSETQYF	TGTGCCATCAGTGACCCGACAGGGTCAGAGACCCAGTACTTC
TRBV9	TRBJ2-1	.	.	CASTPAGTFVEQFF	TGTGCCAGCACCCCCGCCGGGACATTCGTTGAGCAGTTCTTC
TRBV7-9	TRBJ1-4	.	.	CASSFVDGKNEKLFF	TGTGCCAGCAGCTTCGTGGACGGCAAAAATGAAAAACTGTTTTTT
TRBV13	TRBJ2-7	.	TRBD1	CASSPTGGLREQYF	TGTGCCAGCTCCCCGACAGGGGGCCTTCGCGAGCAGTACTTC
TRBV28	TRBJ1-1	few	.	CASSYRIEAFF	TGTGCCAGCAGTTACAGGATTGAAGCTTTCTTT
TRBV5-4	TRBJ2-1	few	TRBD2	CASSPISGTSFFSEQFF	TGTGCCAGCAGCCCCATTAGCGGGACTAGTTTTTTTTCGGAGCAGTTCTTC
TRBV6-5	TRBJ2-1	.	.	CASSYLVLNGVSEQFF	TGTGCCAGCAGTTACCTCGTCCTAAACGGAGTGAGCGAGCAGTTCTTC
TRBV7-6	TRBJ2-7	.	.	CASSTGLRYEQYF	TGTGCCAGCAGCACCGGACTAAGGTACGAGCAGTACTTC
TRBV18	TRBJ1-4	few	.	CASSFSQDEKLFF	TGTGCCAGCTCCTTCTCCCAGGATGAAAAACTGTTTTTT
TRBV7-6	TRBJ2-2	.	.	CASSLLRPGTGELFF	TGTGCCAGCAGCTTGTTACGGCCGGGCACCGGGGAGCTGTTTTTT
TRBV7-8	TRBJ2-5	.	.	CASSSRMVETQYF	TGTGCCAGCAGCAGTAGGATGGTGGAGACCCAGTACTTC
TRBV6-5	TRBJ1-1	few	TRBD1	CASSYRGQGMNTEAFF	TGTGCCAGCAGTTACCGAGGACAGGGAATGAACACTGAAGCTTTCTTT
TRBV10-3	TRBJ2-1	many	.	CAISGRGNNEQFF	TGTGCCATCTCCGGAAGGGGGAACAATGAGCAGTTCTTC
TRBV5-1	TRBJ2-5	few	TRBD1	CASSLADRVGQETQYF	TGCGCCAGCAGCTTGGCGGACAGGGTAGGACAAGAGACCCAGTACTTC
TRBV7-9	TRBJ1-6	few	TRBD1	CASSSGSATGRSPLHF	TGTGCCAGCAGCTCAGGTTCCGCGACAGGGCGATCACCCCTCCACTTT
TRBV9	TRBJ1-6	.	.	CASSPEGGSSYNSPLHF	TGTGCCAGCAGCCCCGAAGGAGGGAGCTCCTATAATTCACCCCTCCACTTT
TRBV13	TRBJ1-4	few	.	CASSSNRQLFF	TGTGCCAGCAGCTCCAACAGGCAACTGTTTTTT
TRBV4-1	TRBJ1-5	few	.	CASSRLGGVDQPQHF	TGCGCCAGCAGCAGACTCGGGGGAGTCGATCAGCCCCAGCATTTT
TRBV14	TRBJ1-2	few	.	CASSSRVGYSFYGYTF	TGTGCCAGCAGCAGCCGAGTAGGATACTCTTTCTATGGCTACACCTTC